The rows below give T cell receptor beta chains drawn from one sample of a study of T cell repertoires in cytomegalovirus infection. One entry per CDR3 protein results from TCRdb running MiXCR on the reads. The profile shows some 590,000 distinct CDR3 sequences, about 39% of them singletons. Antigen specificity for these receptors is unknown. The sample in question was cultured PBMCs, obtained from culture after CMV antigen stimulation. These receptors all stem from a human donor in good health (CMV status not recorded). Some clones in this sample may be carry-over from other donors' samples. Each CDR3 is given with its conserved first and last residue. D genes are given only for firm matches. Rows give clone size only sometimes, using once, few, many, or a class for an expanded clone.

clone size	V gene	CDR3 length	D gene	J gene	CDR3 protein	CDR3 DNA
few	TRBV18	15	NA	TRBJ1-5	CASSPTGQGYQPQHF	TGTGCCAGCTCACCAACAGGGCAAGGTTATCAGCCCCAGCATTTT
NA	TRBV20-1	17	TRBD2	TRBJ2-5	CSASGRGPSGIQETQYF	TGCAGTGCTAGTGGGCGTGGGCCTAGCGGCATCCAAGAGACCCAGTACTTC
NA	TRBV12-3/TRBV12-4	19	NA	TRBJ2-4	CASSLGPPPGELAKNIQYF	TGTGCCAGCAGTTTAGGTCCCCCCCCGGGGGAATTAGCCAAAAACATTCAGTACTTC
NA	TRBV7-6	16	NA	TRBJ2-1	CASSLQGALLYNEQFF	TGTGCCAGCAGCTTACAAGGGGCCCTCCTCTACAATGAGCAGTTCTTC
NA	TRBV7-6	14	TRBD1	TRBJ2-7	CASSGDRGPYEQYF	TGTGCCAGCAGCGGGGACAGGGGACCCTACGAGCAGTACTTC
NA	TRBV7-8	16	TRBD2	TRBJ2-1	CASSLGPGLAYNEQFF	TGTGCCAGCAGCTTAGGACCGGGACTAGCCTACAATGAGCAGTTCTTC
NA	TRBV7-9	13	NA	TRBJ2-7	CASSHILNYEQYF	TGTGCCAGCAGCCACATACTTAACTACGAGCAGTACTTC
few	TRBV7-2	14	NA	TRBJ2-7	CASSLKGLTYEQYF	TGTGCCAGCAGCCTGAAGGGACTTACCTACGAGCAGTACTTC
few	TRBV19	14	NA	TRBJ1-4	CASSIETSSEKLFF	TGTGCCAGTAGTATAGAGACGTCGAGTGAAAAACTGTTTTTT
NA	TRBV20-1	14	NA	TRBJ1-5	CSAQPRPSNQPQHF	TGCAGTGCTCAACCGAGGCCGAGCAATCAGCCCCAGCATTTT
NA	TRBV6-6	16	TRBD1	TRBJ1-6	CASSYSDRGRNLPLHF	TGTGCCAGCAGTTATTCGGACAGGGGACGGAATTTACCCCTCCACTTT
NA	TRBV7-3	14	NA	TRBJ1-6	CASSLRGEGSPLHF	TGTGCCAGCAGCTTGCGGGGGGAGGGATCACCCCTCCACTTT
NA	TRBV6-2/TRBV6-3	15	NA	TRBJ2-7	CASSRGPPPTYEQYF	TGTGCCAGCAGTCGGGGACCACCACCCACCTACGAGCAGTACTTC
NA	TRBV7-2	12	TRBD2	TRBJ2-1	CASSIVAGVRFF	TGTGCCAGCAGCATCGTAGCGGGAGTCCGGTTCTTC
NA	TRBV19	15	NA	TRBJ2-2	CASSKVQLSTGELFF	TGTGCCAGTAGCAAAGTACAGCTATCGACCGGGGAGCTGTTTTTT
NA	TRBV25-1	14	NA	TRBJ1-5	CASSEVGGVVPQHF	TGTGCCAGCAGTGAAGTTGGGGGGGTTGTGCCCCAGCATTTT
once	TRBV7-8	13	NA	TRBJ1-1	CTIGGGMNTEAFF	TGTACCATCGGGGGGGGCATGAACACTGAAGCTTTCTTT
NA	TRBV7-3	14	NA	TRBJ1-1	CASGPREINTEAFF	TGTGCCAGCGGCCCGCGGGAGATTAACACTGAAGCTTTCTTT
NA	TRBV28	16	NA	TRBJ1-2	CASSLRIHRDSRGYTF	TGTGCCAGCAGTTTAAGAATTCACAGGGATTCTCGGGGCTACACCTTC
NA	TRBV23-1	17	TRBD1	TRBJ1-1	CASSQRRGQGRNTEAFF	TGCGCCAGCAGTCAAAGGCGGGGACAGGGGAGGAACACTGAAGCTTTCTTT
few	TRBV7-2	16	NA	TRBJ2-7	CASSRASGDSTYEQYF	TGTGCCAGCAGCCGTGCCTCCGGGGACTCCACCTACGAGCAGTACTTC
NA	TRBV3-1	15	NA	TRBJ2-1	CASSQMLEGYNEQFF	TGTGCCAGCAGCCAAATGCTGGAGGGATACAATGAGCAGTTCTTC
few	TRBV6-6	16	NA	TRBJ2-1	CASGQYGGHQANEQFF	TGTGCCAGCGGCCAATATGGGGGCCATCAGGCCAATGAGCAGTTCTTC
few	TRBV5-5	15	NA	TRBJ2-3	CASSLGDGGTDTQYF	TGTGCCAGCAGCCTGGGGGATGGGGGCACAGATACGCAGTATTTT
NA	TRBV7-6	15	NA	TRBJ2-3	CASSLGSILLDTQYF	TGTGCCAGCAGCTTAGGGAGTATTTTGTTGGATACGCAGTATTTT
once	TRBV5-3	18	NA	TRBJ1-3	CARSLSSSTGNPQDTIYF	TGTGCCAGAAGTCTCTCGTCTTCAACCGGAAACCCACAGGACACCATATATTTT
few	TRBV7-2	15	NA	TRBJ1-2	CASSLRDDSFYGYTF	TGTGCCAGCAGCTTAAGAGATGATTCTTTCTATGGCTACACCTTC
few	TRBV5-4	14	NA	TRBJ2-5	CASSPGTQRGYQYF	TGTGCCAGCAGCCCCGGGACCCAGAGAGGGTACCAGTACTTC
NA	TRBV6-5	14	NA	TRBJ1-2	CASRSPEGVDGYTF	TGTGCCAGCAGATCCCCTGAGGGGGTTGATGGCTACACCTTC
NA	TRBV28	13	NA	TRBJ2-7	CASSSPVSYEQYF	TGTGCCAGCAGTTCGCCAGTCTCCTACGAGCAGTACTTC
NA	TRBV7-2	15	NA	TRBJ2-2	CASSPPPRGTGELFF	TGTGCCAGCAGCCCACCCCCCAGGGGAACCGGGGAGCTGTTTTTT
few	TRBV11-2	15	NA	TRBJ2-7	CASSTDYPGSYEQYF	TGTGCCAGCAGCACCGACTACCCAGGGTCCTACGAGCAGTACTTC
NA	TRBV20-1	12	NA	TRBJ2-1	CSARVSGNEQFF	TGCAGTGCTAGAGTAAGCGGGAATGAGCAGTTCTTC
few	TRBV12-5	12	NA	TRBJ1-1	CASGPGGREAFF	TGTGCTAGTGGTCCCGGGGGCAGGGAAGCTTTCTTT